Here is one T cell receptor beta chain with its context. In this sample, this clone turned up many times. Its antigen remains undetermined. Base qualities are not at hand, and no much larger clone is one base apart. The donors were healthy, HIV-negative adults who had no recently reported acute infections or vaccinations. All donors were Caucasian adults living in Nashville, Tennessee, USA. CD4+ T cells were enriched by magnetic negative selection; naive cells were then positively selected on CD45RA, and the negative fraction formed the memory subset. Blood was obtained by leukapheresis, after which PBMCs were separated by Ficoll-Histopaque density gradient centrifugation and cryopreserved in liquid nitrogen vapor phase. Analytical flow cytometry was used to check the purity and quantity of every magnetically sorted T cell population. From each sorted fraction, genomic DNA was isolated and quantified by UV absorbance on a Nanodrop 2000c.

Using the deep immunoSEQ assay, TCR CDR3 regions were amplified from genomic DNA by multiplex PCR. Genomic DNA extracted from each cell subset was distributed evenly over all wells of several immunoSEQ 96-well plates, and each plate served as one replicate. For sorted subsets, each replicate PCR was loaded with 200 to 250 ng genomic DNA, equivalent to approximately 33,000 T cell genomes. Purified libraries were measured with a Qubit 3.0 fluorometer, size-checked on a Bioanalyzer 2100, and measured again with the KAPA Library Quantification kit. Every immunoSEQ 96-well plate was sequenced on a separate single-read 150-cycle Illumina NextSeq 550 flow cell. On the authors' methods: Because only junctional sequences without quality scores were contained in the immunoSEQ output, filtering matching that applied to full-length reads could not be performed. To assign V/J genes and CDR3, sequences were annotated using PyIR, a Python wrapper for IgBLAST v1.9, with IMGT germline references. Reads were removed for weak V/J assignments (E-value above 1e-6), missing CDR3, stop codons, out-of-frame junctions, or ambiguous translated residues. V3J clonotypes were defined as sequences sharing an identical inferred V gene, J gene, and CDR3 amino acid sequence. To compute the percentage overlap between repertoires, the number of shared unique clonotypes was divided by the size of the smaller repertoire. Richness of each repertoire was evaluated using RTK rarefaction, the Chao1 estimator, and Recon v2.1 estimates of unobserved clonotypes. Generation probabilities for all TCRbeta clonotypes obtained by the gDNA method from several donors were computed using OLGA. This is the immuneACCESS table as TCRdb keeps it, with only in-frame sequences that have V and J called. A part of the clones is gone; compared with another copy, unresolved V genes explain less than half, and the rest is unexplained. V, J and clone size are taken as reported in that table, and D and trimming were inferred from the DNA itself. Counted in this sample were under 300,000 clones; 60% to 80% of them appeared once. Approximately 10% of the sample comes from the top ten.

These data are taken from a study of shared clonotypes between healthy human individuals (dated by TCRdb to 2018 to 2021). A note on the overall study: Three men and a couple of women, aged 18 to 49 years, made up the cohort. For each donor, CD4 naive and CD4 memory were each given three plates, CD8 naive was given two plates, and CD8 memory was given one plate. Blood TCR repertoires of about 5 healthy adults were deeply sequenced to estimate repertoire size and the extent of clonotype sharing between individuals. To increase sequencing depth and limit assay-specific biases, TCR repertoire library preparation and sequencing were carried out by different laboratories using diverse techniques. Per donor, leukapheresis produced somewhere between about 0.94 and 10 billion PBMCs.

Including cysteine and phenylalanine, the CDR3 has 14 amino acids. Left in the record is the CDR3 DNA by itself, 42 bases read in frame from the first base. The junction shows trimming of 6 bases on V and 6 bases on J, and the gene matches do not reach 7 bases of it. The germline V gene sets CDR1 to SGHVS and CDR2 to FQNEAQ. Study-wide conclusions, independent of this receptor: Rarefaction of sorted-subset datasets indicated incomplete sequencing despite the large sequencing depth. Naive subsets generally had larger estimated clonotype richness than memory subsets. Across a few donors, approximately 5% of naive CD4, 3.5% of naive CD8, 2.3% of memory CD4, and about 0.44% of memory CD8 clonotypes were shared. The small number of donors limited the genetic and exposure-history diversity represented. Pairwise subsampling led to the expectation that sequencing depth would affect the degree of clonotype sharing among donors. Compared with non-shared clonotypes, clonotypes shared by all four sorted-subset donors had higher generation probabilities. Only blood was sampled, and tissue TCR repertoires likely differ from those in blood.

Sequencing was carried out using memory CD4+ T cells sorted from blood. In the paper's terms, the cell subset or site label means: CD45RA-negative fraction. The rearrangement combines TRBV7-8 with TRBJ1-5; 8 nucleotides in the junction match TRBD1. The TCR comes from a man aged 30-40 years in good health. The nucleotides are TGTGCCAGCAGTGCTGACAGGGGACTTCAGCCCCAGCATTTT. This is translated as CASSADRGLQPQHF.